These T cell receptor beta chains were read from a single sample in a study of cytomegalovirus exposure and HLA in healthy donors. Here immunoSEQ multiplex PCR was the method, and the copy in TCRdb shows in-frame clones only, minus some. The sample has 90,000 to 150,000 clones; about 81% are singletons. The source material was PBMCs. Every receptor here comes from a woman between 40 and 50 years old in good health and CMV-seropositive. Each CDR3 is given with its conserved first and last residue. D genes are given only for firm matches. Some rows mark clone size as missing; the rest say once, few, many or name a class of expanded clone.

d_gene: TRBD1; abundance: -; j_gene: TRBJ1-1; v_gene: TRBV7-2; CDR3aa: CASSLSAGGSAEAFF; CDR3nt: TGTGCCAGCAGCTTAAGTGCAGGGGGCTCGGCTGAAGCTTTCTTT
d_gene: -; abundance: few; j_gene: TRBJ1-2; v_gene: TRBV23-1; CDR3aa: CASSLRGNGYTF; CDR3nt: TGCGCCAGCAGTTTGAGGGGGAATGGCTACACCTTC
d_gene: TRBD1; abundance: -; j_gene: TRBJ1-4; v_gene: TRBV5-1; CDR3aa: CASSPMRGQKFF; CDR3nt: TGCGCCAGCAGCCCAATGAGGGGACAGAAGTTTTTT
d_gene: -; abundance: -; j_gene: TRBJ2-7; v_gene: TRBV7-2; CDR3aa: CASSWPNQYEQYF; CDR3nt: TGTGCCAGCAGCTGGCCGAATCAATACGAGCAGTACTTC
d_gene: TRBD1; abundance: once; j_gene: TRBJ2-1; v_gene: TRBV5-4; CDR3aa: CASSTRDRTYNEQFF; CDR3nt: TGTGCCAGCAGTACCCGGGACAGGACCTACAATGAGCAGTTCTTC
d_gene: -; abundance: few; j_gene: TRBJ2-1; v_gene: TRBV11-3; CDR3aa: CASSSVSANEQFF; CDR3nt: TGTGCCAGCAGCTCCGTTAGTGCAAATGAGCAGTTCTTC
d_gene: TRBD1; abundance: -; j_gene: TRBJ2-7; v_gene: TRBV5-6; CDR3aa: CASRSWRRQGFSEQYF; CDR3nt: TGTGCCAGCCGCTCGTGGCGGCGACAGGGCTTTTCCGAGCAGTACTTC
d_gene: TRBD2; abundance: few; j_gene: TRBJ2-7; v_gene: TRBV10-3; CDR3aa: CAIRSGGPPYEQYF; CDR3nt: TGTGCCATCAGGAGCGGGGGGCCACCCTACGAGCAGTACTTC
d_gene: TRBD2; abundance: few; j_gene: TRBJ2-5; v_gene: TRBV28; CDR3aa: CASSPTSGSPRTQYF; CDR3nt: TGTGCCAGCAGTCCTACTAGCGGGAGTCCTCGGACCCAGTACTTC
d_gene: -; abundance: -; j_gene: TRBJ2-1; v_gene: TRBV19; CDR3aa: CASSMTGLYNEQFF; CDR3nt: TGTGCCAGTAGTATGACAGGCCTATACAATGAGCAGTTCTTC
d_gene: TRBD2; abundance: -; j_gene: TRBJ2-2; v_gene: TRBV29-1; CDR3aa: CSVGISGENTGELFF; CDR3nt: TGCAGCGTTGGGATTAGCGGGGAGAACACCGGGGAGCTGTTTTTT
d_gene: -; abundance: -; j_gene: TRBJ2-5; v_gene: TRBV6-5; CDR3aa: CASSRLGQETQYF; CDR3nt: TGTGCCAGCAGTCGACTAGGACAAGAGACCCAGTACTTC
d_gene: -; abundance: -; j_gene: TRBJ1-6; v_gene: TRBV7-9; CDR3aa: CASGSPLHF; CDR3nt: TGTGCCTCGGGTTCACCCCTCCACTTT
d_gene: TRBD2; abundance: -; j_gene: TRBJ2-3; v_gene: TRBV6-6; CDR3aa: CASSKRLAGDDTQYF; CDR3nt: TGTGCCAGCAGTAAAAGACTAGCGGGAGACGATACGCAGTATTTT
d_gene: -; abundance: -; j_gene: TRBJ1-6; v_gene: TRBV6-6; CDR3aa: CASNPLDSYNSPLHF; CDR3nt: TGTGCCAGCAACCCCTTAGACTCCTATAATTCACCCCTCCACTTT
d_gene: TRBD2; abundance: few; j_gene: TRBJ2-1; v_gene: TRBV27; CDR3aa: CASSLSTGGYNEQFF; CDR3nt: TGTGCCAGCAGTTTATCGACGGGAGGGTACAATGAGCAGTTCTTC
d_gene: TRBD2; abundance: medium-sized; j_gene: TRBJ2-7; v_gene: TRBV4-3; CDR3aa: CASSQEPSGSYEQYF; CDR3nt: TGCGCCAGCAGCCAAGAACCTAGCGGGAGCTACGAGCAGTACTTC
d_gene: -; abundance: -; j_gene: TRBJ1-5; v_gene: TRBV7-3; CDR3aa: CASSLAGVNQPQHF; CDR3nt: TGTGCCAGCAGCTTAGCGGGGGTCAATCAGCCCCAGCATTTT
d_gene: -; abundance: -; j_gene: TRBJ2-5; v_gene: TRBV28; CDR3aa: CASSLVSAPVETQYF; CDR3nt: TGTGCCAGCAGTTTGGTTAGCGCACCCGTCGAGACCCAGTACTTC
d_gene: TRBD1; abundance: -; j_gene: TRBJ1-2; v_gene: TRBV7-9; CDR3aa: CASSLSTGEDGYTF; CDR3nt: TGTGCCAGCAGCTTATCGACAGGGGAGGACGGCTACACCTTC
d_gene: -; abundance: -; j_gene: TRBJ1-5; v_gene: TRBV7-9; CDR3aa: CASSLWSEIGNQPQHF; CDR3nt: TGTGCCAGCAGCTTATGGAGTGAGATAGGCAATCAGCCCCAGCATTTT
d_gene: -; abundance: -; j_gene: TRBJ2-1; v_gene: TRBV19; CDR3aa: CASSKPGLYNEQFF; CDR3nt: TGTGCCAGTAGTAAACCGGGATTATACAATGAGCAGTTCTTC
d_gene: -; abundance: -; j_gene: TRBJ1-5; v_gene: TRBV12-5; CDR3aa: CASGLGSVIQPQHF; CDR3nt: TGTGCTAGTGGTTTAGGCAGCGTCATTCAGCCCCAGCATTTT
d_gene: -; abundance: -; j_gene: TRBJ1-1; v_gene: TRBV5-1; CDR3aa: CASSLSTGEAFF; CDR3nt: TGCGCCAGCAGCTTGTCGACAGGTGAAGCTTTCTTT
d_gene: -; abundance: -; j_gene: TRBJ2-1; v_gene: TRBV18; CDR3aa: CASSPGAGDEQFF; CDR3nt: TGTGCCAGCTCACCCGGAGCGGGCGATGAGCAGTTCTTC
d_gene: TRBD1; abundance: -; j_gene: TRBJ1-5; v_gene: TRBV18; CDR3aa: CASSPTGDWGQPQHF; CDR3nt: TGTGCCAGCTCACCCACAGGGGATTGGGGTCAGCCCCAGCATTTT
d_gene: TRBD1; abundance: -; j_gene: TRBJ2-7; v_gene: TRBV30; CDR3aa: CAWSVGQGFYEQYF; CDR3nt: TGTGCCTGGAGTGTCGGACAGGGGTTTTACGAGCAGTACTTC
d_gene: TRBD2; abundance: -; j_gene: TRBJ2-2; v_gene: TRBV6-5; CDR3aa: CASSQGLAGPSELFF; CDR3nt: TGTGCCAGCAGCCAGGGACTAGCGGGTCCCTCGGAGCTGTTTTTT
d_gene: TRBD1; abundance: -; j_gene: TRBJ1-3; v_gene: TRBV6-5; CDR3aa: CASSSWTGGGNTIYF; CDR3nt: TGTGCCAGCAGTTCCTGGACAGGGGGAGGAAACACCATATATTTT
d_gene: TRBD2; abundance: -; j_gene: TRBJ2-1; v_gene: TRBV6-4; CDR3aa: CASSDSWTSGSSYNEQFF; CDR3nt: TGTGCCAGCAGTGACTCTTGGACTAGCGGGAGCTCCTACAATGAGCAGTTCTTC
d_gene: -; abundance: -; j_gene: TRBJ1-5; v_gene: TRBV5-4; CDR3aa: CASSLALTAALSNQPQHF; CDR3nt: TGTGCCAGCAGCTTGGCGTTGACAGCAGCTCTTAGCAATCAGCCCCAGCATTTT
d_gene: -; abundance: -; j_gene: TRBJ1-2; v_gene: TRBV4-3; CDR3aa: CASSQDRTAAYGYTF; CDR3nt: TGCGCCAGCAGCCAAGACCGGACTGCCGCCTATGGCTACACCTTC
d_gene: -; abundance: -; j_gene: TRBJ2-3; v_gene: TRBV10-3; CDR3aa: CAISGASGRFPDTQYF; CDR3nt: TGTGCCATCAGTGGCGCGTCGGGAAGGTTCCCAGATACGCAGTATTTT
d_gene: TRBD2; abundance: once; j_gene: TRBJ2-2; v_gene: TRBV6-1; CDR3aa: CASSEIATVAGAGELFF; CDR3nt: TGTGCCAGCAGTGAAATCGCGACAGTTGCGGGAGCCGGGGAGCTGTTTTTT
d_gene: TRBD1; abundance: once; j_gene: TRBJ2-3; v_gene: TRBV6-1; CDR3aa: CAGVSAIPGGTQYF; CDR3nt: TGTGCCGGGGTCTCAGCGATTCCAGGGGGTACGCAGTATTTT
d_gene: -; abundance: -; j_gene: TRBJ2-3; v_gene: TRBV15; CDR3aa: CATSFGSRDTQYF; CDR3nt: TGTGCCACCAGCTTTGGTAGCCGAGATACGCAGTATTTT
d_gene: TRBD1; abundance: -; j_gene: TRBJ1-2; v_gene: TRBV6-5; CDR3aa: CASSQTDRPGYTF; CDR3nt: TGTGCCAGCAGCCAAACGGACAGGCCTGGCTACACCTTC
d_gene: -; abundance: -; j_gene: TRBJ2-3; v_gene: TRBV6-4; CDR3aa: CASSEQYTDTQYF; CDR3nt: TGTGCCAGCAGTGAACAATATACAGATACGCAGTATTTT
d_gene: -; abundance: few; j_gene: TRBJ1-1; v_gene: TRBV6-5; CDR3aa: CASSSPTGMNTEAFF; CDR3nt: TGTGCCAGCAGTAGTCCCACAGGGATGAACACTGAAGCTTTCTTT
d_gene: -; abundance: -; j_gene: TRBJ2-5; v_gene: TRBV30; CDR3aa: CAQTESRSETQYF; CDR3nt: TGTGCCCAGACAGAATCTCGATCAGAGACCCAGTACTTC
d_gene: TRBD2; abundance: -; j_gene: TRBJ2-3; v_gene: TRBV7-8; CDR3aa: CASSLVAGGSYIGADTQYF; CDR3nt: TGTGCCAGCAGCTTAGTAGCGGGAGGGAGTTATATTGGGGCAGATACGCAGTATTTT
d_gene: TRBD2; abundance: -; j_gene: TRBJ2-3; v_gene: TRBV6-6; CDR3aa: CASMYGTSGPTDTQYF; CDR3nt: TGTGCCAGCATGTACGGGACTAGCGGACCCACAGATACGCAGTATTTT